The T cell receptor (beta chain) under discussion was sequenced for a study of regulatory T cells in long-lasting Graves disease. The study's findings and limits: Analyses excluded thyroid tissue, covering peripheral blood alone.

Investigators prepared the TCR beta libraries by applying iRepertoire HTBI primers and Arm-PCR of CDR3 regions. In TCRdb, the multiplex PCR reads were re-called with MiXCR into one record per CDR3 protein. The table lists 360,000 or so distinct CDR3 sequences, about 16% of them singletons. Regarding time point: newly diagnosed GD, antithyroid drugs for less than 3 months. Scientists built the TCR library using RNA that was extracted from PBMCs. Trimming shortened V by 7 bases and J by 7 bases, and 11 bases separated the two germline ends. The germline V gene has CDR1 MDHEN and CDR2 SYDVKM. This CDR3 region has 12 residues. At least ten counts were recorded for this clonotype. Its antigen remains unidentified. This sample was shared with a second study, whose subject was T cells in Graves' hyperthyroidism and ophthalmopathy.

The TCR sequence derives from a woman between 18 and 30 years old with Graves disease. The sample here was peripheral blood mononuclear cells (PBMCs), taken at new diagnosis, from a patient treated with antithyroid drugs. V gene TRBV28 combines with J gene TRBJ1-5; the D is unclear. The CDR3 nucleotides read TGTGCCAGCACCGGGCTGGGACAGCCCCAGCATTTT. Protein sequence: CASTGLGQPQHF.